These 28 T cell receptor beta chains came from one sample sequenced in a study of blood T cell repertoires in COVID-19. Using immunoSEQ multiplex PCR, the repertoire was profiled, and TCRdb retains in-frame clones only, with some absent. The table includes 150,000 to 170,000 clones, roughly 80% detected once. The specimen sequenced was peripheral blood. The receptors originated from a man older than 75 with acute or convalescent COVID-19.

The rearrangement joins TRBV5-1 to TRBJ1-4, with 8 positions matching TRBD1. This CDR3 is built from 17 residues. Germline CDR1 SGHRS, CDR2 YFSETQ. J was trimmed by 0 bases and V by 0 bases; bases with no gene match: 4. CDR3 sequence (DNA): TGCGCCAGCAGCTTGGGCAGACAGGGGACAACTAATGAAAAACTGTTTTTT. Residues: CASSLGRQGTTNEKLFF. The whole variable domain, filled in from reference TRBV5-1 and TRBJ1-4, reads KAGVTQTPRYLIKTRGQQVTLSCSPISGHRSVSWYQQTPGQGLQFLFEYFSETQRNKGNFPGRFSGRQFSNSRSEMNVSTLELGDSALYLCASSLGRQGTTNEKLFFGSGTQLSVL.

J is TRBJ1-3 and V is TRBV5-1; 8 bases fit TRBD1. Germline CDR1 is SGHRS and CDR2 is YFSETQ. This CDR3 contains 16 residues. V was clipped by 2 bases and J by 4 bases; unmatched bases: 8. The CDR3 loop is CASSFRTGQPGNTIYF. The CDR3 nucleotides are TGCGCCAGCAGCTTCAGGACAGGGCAGCCGGGAAACACCATATATTTT.

This clone was found a few times. The genes are TRBV5-1 and TRBJ1-2, with TRBD1 matching 8 bases. The germline CDR1 and CDR2 sequences are SGHRS and YFSETQ. Trimming at V came to 0 bases and at J to 6 bases, leaving 7 bases not matched to a gene. This CDR3 has 15 amino acids. CDR3 DNA sequence: TGCGCCAGCAGCTTGGCCGGGCAGGGGGCTGATGGCTACACCTTC. Translated: CASSLAGQGADGYTF.

The V gene is TRBV28, the J gene TRBJ1-2; weak D call: TRBD1 (5 bases). The germline V and J ends were trimmed by 6 bases and 1 base, with 15 bases remaining between them. Per germline, CDR1 MDHEN and CDR2 SYDVKM. This CDR3 spans 15 amino acids. The CDR3 sequence is CASSLDPGNNYGYTF. The CDR3 region has the DNA TGTGCCAGCAGCCTTGACCCAGGGAATAACTATGGCTACACCTTC.

This sequence joins TRBV19 and TRBJ1-2, with D tentatively TRBD1 (5 bases). The CDR3 is 16 amino acids. The germline V gene encodes CDR1 LNHDA and CDR2 SQIVND (reference sequence). V was shortened by 0 bases and J by 4 bases, with 15 bases between the two germline ends. CDR3 amino acids: CASSIDLGGVAYGYTF. The DNA of the CDR3 is TGTGCCAGTAGTATAGATTTAGGAGGGGTGGCCTATGGCTACACCTTC.

This chain links TRBV2 with TRBJ2-3; weak D call: TRBD1 (5 bases). This CDR3 comprises 13 residues. The germline V and J ends were trimmed by 6 bases and 3 bases, with 10 bases remaining between them. CDR1 and CDR2 (germline): SNHLY, FYNNEI. CDR3 region: CASRGPGTDTQYF. The CDR3 coding sequence is TGTGCCAGCAGGGGCCCAGGGACAGATACGCAGTATTTT.

The CDR3 spells CASSVGTDPPPEQYF. The CDR3, as DNA: TGTGCCAGCAGCGTCGGGACAGATCCCCCTCCCGAGCAGTACTTC. The chain recombines TRBV9 with TRBJ2-7; 7 bases align to TRBD1. The CDR3 loop spans 15 amino acids. The V gene's germline CDR1 is SGDLS and CDR2 YYNGEE. V lost 2 bases to trimming and J lost 6 bases; unmatched junction nucleotides: 11.

This clone appeared once. The rearrangement joins TRBV5-4 to TRBJ2-1; 10 bases map to TRBD2. Looked up from germline, CDR1 is SGHNT and CDR2 is YYREEE (reference sequence). V was clipped by 2 bases and J by 6 bases; unmatched bases: 5. CDR3 length: 15 amino acids. The CDR3 loop reads CASSLALAGRNEQFF. CDR3 DNA: TGTGCCAGCAGCTTAGCACTAGCGGGGCGCAATGAGCAGTTCTTC.

In its sample, this clone was seen a few times. This chain uses TRBV7-9 with TRBJ1-4; 7 positions agree with TRBD1. Germline values: CDR1 SEHNR, CDR2 FQNEAQ (reference sequence). CDR3 size: 17 residues. With 1 base clipped from V and 8 bases from J, the junction kept 13 bases outside the gene matches. For the CDR3, the DNA is TGTGCCAGCAGCTTAGGCCTCCGACAGGGCCGAACGGAAAAACTGTTTTTT. Translating gives CASSLGLRQGRTEKLFF.

In this sample, this clone turned up once. The J gene is TRBJ2-5, the V gene TRBV12-3 or TRBV12-4, with TRBD1 identical over 8 bases. V lost 8 bases and J lost 3; bases outside the gene matches: 5. CDR3 length: 13 amino acids. This CDR3 reads CASGTGNEETQYF. The CDR3, as DNA: TGTGCCAGCGGGACAGGCAACGAAGAGACCCAGTACTTC.

This clone turned up a few times. The rearrangement links TRBV7-3 to TRBJ2-7, with D possibly matching TRBD1 (6 bases). The CDR3 is 14 amino acids. Germline CDR1 SGHTA, CDR2 FQGTGA. V was clipped by 3 bases and J by 1 base, with 10 bases between them. The CDR3 DNA reads TGTGCCAGCAGCTTGTCGACAGGATCCTACGAGCAGTACTTC. Amino acids: CASSLSTGSYEQYF.

This chain uses TRBV15 with TRBJ2-7; maybe TRBD2 (6 bases). This CDR3 has 15 residues. The V and J ends lost 0 bases and 3 bases respectively, with 12 bases between them. Germline values: CDR1 LNHNV, CDR2 YYDKDF (reference sequence). CDR3 sequence: CATSRDLVGGYEQYF. Written as DNA, the CDR3 is TGTGCCACCAGCAGAGATCTGGTGGGGGGCTACGAGCAGTACTTC.

CDR3 residues: CASSEGDREYNEQFF. The CDR3 DNA is TGTGCCAGCAGTGAGGGGGACAGGGAGTACAATGAGCAGTTCTTC. The V call is TRBV6-4, the J call TRBJ2-1; TRBD1 matches at 9 bases. After removal of 3 bases from V and 4 bases from J, the junction contained 4 bases not matched to a gene. From germline, CDR1 is MRHNA and CDR2 SNTAGT. The CDR3 is made up of 15 amino acids.

V is TRBV27 and J is TRBJ2-5; 8 bases are shared with TRBD2. Germline V gene data show CDR1 as MNHEY and CDR2 as SMNVEV (reference sequence). J gave up 5 bases and V 5 bases, and 13 bases lay outside the gene matches. The CDR3 is 16 amino acids. CDR3 loop: CASSQGPGLVDETQYF. The CDR3 DNA reads as TGTGCCAGCAGTCAAGGACCGGGACTAGTAGATGAGACCCAGTACTTC.

This sequence joins TRBV7-9 and TRBJ1-4, with D uncertain. This CDR3 is built from 13 residues. V dropped 6 bases and J dropped 4 bases, with 9 bases sitting between them. Germline V CDR1 and CDR2: SEHNR, FQNEAQ (reference sequence). The CDR3 reads CASREALNEKLFF. The DNA for the CDR3 is TGTGCCAGCAGAGAAGCTCTTAATGAAAAACTGTTTTTT.

The chain couples TRBV12-3 or TRBV12-4 to TRBJ1-1; D not certain. Deletions cut 3 bases from V and 3 bases from J, with 2 bases between. The CDR3 length is 11 residues. The CDR3 spells CASSFDTEAFF. The DNA for the CDR3 is TGTGCCAGCAGTTTCGACACTGAAGCTTTCTTT.

The V gene is TRBV5-1, the J gene TRBJ2-1; weak D call: TRBD1 (5 bases). Trimming left V 0 bases short and J 5 bases short, with 9 bases between. The CDR3 is made up of 14 amino acids. Germline V lookup: CDR1 SGHRS, CDR2 YFSETQ. This CDR3 reads CASSLGDSHNEQFF. CDR3 bases: TGCGCCAGCAGCTTGGGAGACAGCCACAATGAGCAGTTCTTC.

V and J are TRBV21-1 and TRBJ2-2; the table's D call, TRBD1, was not checked against the DNA. TRBV21-1 is flagged as a pseudogene. The CDR3 runs 17 residues. DNA for the CDR3: TGTGCCAGCAGCAATCTGGACAGGTGGATGGACACCGGGGAGCTGTTTTTT. Protein: CASSNLDRWMDTGELFF.

This rearrangement joins TRBV3-1 (or the pseudogene TRBV3-2) to TRBJ2-2; no clear D gene. The germline V gene encodes CDR1 LGHDT and CDR2 YNNKEL (reference sequence). The CDR3 loop spans 17 amino acids. Trimming removed 0 bases at V and 2 bases at J, with 13 bases between. In DNA form, the CDR3 reads TGTGCCAGCAGCCAAGAATATGGCAGAAAAAACACCGGGGAGCTGTTTTTT. It translates to CASSQEYGRKNTGELFF.

The chain joins TRBV10-2 to TRBJ2-7, with D possibly matching TRBD1 (5 bases). The length of the CDR3 is 16 residues. Looked up from germline, CDR1 is WSHSY and CDR2 is SAAADI. V dropped 0 bases and J dropped 2 bases, with 14 bases sitting between them. The CDR3 loop reads CASSESSVGAAYEQYF. CDR3 DNA sequence: TGCGCCAGCAGTGAGTCGTCGGTAGGGGCAGCCTACGAGCAGTACTTC.

V usage is TRBV2 and J usage is TRBJ2-5; 11 positions match TRBD1. The CDR3 spans 16 residues. V shed 5 bases and J 5 bases; nucleotides not matched to a gene: 10. Germline V lookup: CDR1 SNHLY, CDR2 FYNNEI. Here the CDR3 reads CASSYLRTGGGETQYF. The CDR3 DNA sequence: TGTGCCAGCAGTTACCTTCGGACAGGGGGCGGCGAGACCCAGTACTTC.

The chain joins TRBV5-4 to TRBJ2-3, with 10 bases aligning to TRBD2. Germline CDR1 and CDR2: SGHNT and YYREEE (reference sequence). Trimming took 5 bases from V and 4 from J; bases not matched to a gene: 7. This CDR3 comprises 15 residues. CDR3 loop: CASRLSGGAADTQYF. The CDR3 DNA sequence: TGTGCCAGCAGACTCAGCGGGGGGGCAGCAGATACGCAGTATTTT.

The chain has TRBV7-8 and TRBJ2-7; 7 bases map to TRBD1. The CDR3 extends over 13 amino acids. CDR1 is SGHVS and CDR2 is FQNEAQ in the germline V gene. Trimming at V came to 5 bases and at J to 0 bases, leaving 1 base not matched to a gene. CDR3 amino acids: CASSRDSSYEQYV. The CDR3 nucleotides read TGTGCCAGCAGCCGGGACAGCTCCTACGAGCAGTACGTC.

The V and J genes are TRBV29-1 and TRBJ1-2, with TRBD1 matching 11 bases. This CDR3 contains 14 residues. V gave up 7 bases and J gave up 10 bases; unmatched junction bases: 14. In germline, CDR1 is SQVTM, CDR2 ANQGSEA. DNA of the CDR3: TGCAGCGCACTACACCGGGACAGGGGGGACTACTACACCTTC. Its translation: CSALHRDRGDYYTF.

In this sample, this clone turned up once. The chain carries TRBV4-2 and TRBJ2-3; no definite D call. Germline CDR1 LGHNA, CDR2 YNFKEQ. The V and J ends lost 0 bases and 2 bases respectively, with 6 bases between them. The CDR3 extends over 14 amino acids. The CDR3 loop is CASSQEAITDTQYF. CDR3 DNA: TGTGCCAGCAGCCAAGAAGCCATCACAGATACGCAGTATTTT.

This clone came up a few times. V gene TRBV11-1 combines with J gene TRBJ1-2; 7 nucleotides line up with TRBD1. Germline lookup yields CDR1 SGHAT and CDR2 FQDESV (reference sequence). The J segment lost 4 bases and the V segment lost 5 bases, leaving 4 bases of the junction unmatched. The CDR3 has 13 residues. The CDR3 reads CASSRQGLYGYTF. CDR3 DNA sequence: TGTGCCAGCAGCCGACAGGGCCTCTATGGCTACACCTTC.

V usage is TRBV11-2 and J usage is TRBJ2-1; D may be TRBD2 (5 bases). The CDR3 loop spans 14 amino acids. Trimming took 5 bases from V and 7 from J, leaving 15 bases between them. Germline V CDR1 and CDR2: SGHAT, FQNNGV. The CDR3, as DNA: TGTGCCAGCAGCGCGGAGGTGGGCCGGAATGAGCAGTTCTTC. Translated, it gives CASSAEVGRNEQFF.

CDR3: CASRTQGDTEAFF. CDR3 coding DNA: TGTGCCAGCAGAACACAGGGTGACACTGAAGCTTTCTTT. The J gene is TRBJ1-1, the V gene TRBV6-5, with D maybe TRBD1 (6 bases). This CDR3 comprises 13 residues. CDR1 and CDR2 from the germline V gene are MNHEY and SVGAGI. Deletions cut 6 bases from V and 3 bases from J, with 11 bases between.